Detailed here is one T cell receptor beta chain. Its target antigen remains unknown. It has no much larger one-base neighbor in the sample; base qualities were not kept. V loses 2 bases, J loses 5 bases, and the germline ends lie 20 bases apart. The CDR3 runs 16 residues from the cysteine to the phenylalanine. Only the CDR3 DNA stays, 48 bases, in frame from base 1. CDR1 GTSNPN and CDR2 SVGIG are derived from the germline V gene (reference sequence). The intended sense of this specimen's time point label: around 22 weeks on oral tofacitinib. The meaning of the sample's treatment or condition label: oral pan-JAK inhibitor, 5-10 mg twice daily. Lesional scalp punch biopsies and peripheral blood were obtained from alopecia areata patients. PBMCs were isolated by density centrifugation and stained for CD3, CD4 and CD8, and CD4+ and CD8+ T cells were sorted on a FACSAria. The sample is drawn from a study of CD8+ T cells in alopecia areata listed by TCRdb under 2018. In terms of the full investigation: Treated patients were enrolled in an open-label pilot trial of oral tofacitinib at 5 to 10 mg twice daily for moderate-to-severe alopecia areata. Patients received tofacitinib for 6 to 18 months and were then followed off drug for 6 months to check for delayed response and recurrence. Disease severity in treated patients was measured with the SALT score, which quantifies the percentage of affected scalp surface area. The study used high-throughput TCRbeta sequencing to examine T cell clonal expansion in alopecia areata, in both the C3H/HeJ mouse model and human patients. Scalp tissue and sorted CD4+ and CD8+ peripheral blood T cells from patchy and totalis/universalis alopecia areata patients and from healthy controls were covered by human TCRbeta sequencing. Biopsies were taken from tofacitinib-treated patients at baseline and at 4 and 24 weeks of treatment, and a later scalp biopsy was taken in several of the tofacitinib-treated patients. Clonality in the scalp was compared among normal scalp (n=4), patchy alopecia areata scalp (n=8), and alopecia totalis/universalis scalp (n=8). The RNA source kit depended on sample type: the PAXgene miRNA kit for fixed scalp, the miRNeasy kit for PBMCs, and the RNeasy kit for mouse skin. Amplification of TCRbeta CDR3 regions was done by immunoSEQ multiplex PCR using 35 Vbeta forward primers and 13 Jbeta reverse primers.

Libraries were built with the immunoSEQ multiplex PCR assay. RNA was extracted from all samples and reverse transcribed into cDNA as template for TCR sequencing. SuperScript III was used to make first-strand cDNA, primed with a 2:1 mix of oligo-dT and random hexamers. A synthetic immune receptor repertoire was used to gauge amplification bias, and whatever bias remained was removed computationally. The paper's data handling went like this. Raw reads were preprocessed to remove errors, and CDR3 was defined according to IMGT conventions as the region from the conserved cysteine to phenylalanine. To get clonality, Shannon entropy was normalized by log2 of the number of productive unique TCRs and the result was subtracted from 1. Scalp TCRbeta sequences were cross-referenced with sorted blood CD4 and CD8 repertoires so that the CD4 or CD8 identity of scalp clones could be inferred. As stored in TCRdb, this immuneACCESS dataset retains in-frame rearrangements with V and J assigned. A fraction of the clones does not appear; measured against another copy, unresolved V genes explain less than half of the discrepancy, and the remainder lacks a known reason. Clone size and the V and J calls come from that table; the DNA yielded D and trimming. For this sample there are around 190,000 clones; over 55% appear just once. About 0.94% of the sample is held by the ten biggest clonotypes.

What the research found in general, with its limitations: TCR sequences shared between patients were less clear than in mice, possibly partly because of HLA diversity in the patient population. Compared with normal scalp, lesional scalp, particularly in alopecia totalis/universalis, had higher clonality and more expanded CD8+ clones, which suggests antigenic drive. The treated cohort was small, with a single nonresponder, so links between baseline CD8+ expansion and response need larger studies. Tofacitinib significantly lowered scalp clonality and the number of expanded CD8+ clones among the top 100 scalp clones. Many expanded lesional clones persisted in scalp and blood during tofacitinib treatment, which may partly explain relapse after stopping treatment. Scalp TCR repertoire analysis is complicated because resident alphabeta T cells in normal human skin are also sequenced, whereas mouse skin is dominated by gammadelta T cells.

The receptor's source is a human donor with alopecia areata. Recombination joined TRBV30 with TRBJ2-3, with a tentative D gene TRBD2 over 6 matching bases. The sample consisted of CD4+ T cells sorted from blood, taken at week 24, from a patient treated with tofacitinib. The CDR3 loop reads CAWSSGVGVGGDTQYF. The DNA sequence is as follows: TGTGCCTGGAGTTCTGGGGTAGGGGTCGGGGGAGATACGCAGTATTTT.